This T cell receptor beta chain comes out of a study of early T cells in non-severe SARS-CoV-2 infection. Study overall: Sequencing targeted bulk RNA from unsorted whole blood, leaving chains unpaired.

Individual cDNA molecules each received unique molecular identifiers attached to them. Each CDR3 protein gets one entry after TCRdb re-called the 5' RACE reads with MiXCR. The sample has more than 60,000 distinct CDR3 sequences, about 13% seen once. The CDR3 runs to 13 residues. V was clipped by 2 bases and J by 5 bases, with 7 bases between them. Germline loops: CDR1 MNHEY, CDR2 SMNVEV (reference sequence). Comments on this clonotype: Its antigen remains unidentified.

Broader study findings: Clonotype matching in VDJdb favored anti-spike CD8 responses and did not capture private and CD4 specificities.

Sequencing used whole blood. The chain has TRBV27 and TRBJ1-5, with D perhaps TRBD1 (5 bases). This clonotype was obtained from an adult who was a healthcare worker with PCR-confirmed SARS-CoV-2 infection or an uninfected control (not recorded which). Here the CDR3 reads CASSLGGYQPQHF. The DNA of the CDR3 is TGTGCCAGCAGTTTAGGGGGTTATCAGCCCCAGCATTTT.